This is a list of T cell receptor beta chains from one sample in a study of human T cells and chemical hapten exposure. TCRdb independently ran MiXCR on the RACE reads; one entry per CDR3 protein. The profile shows 150,000 to 200,000 distinct CDR3 sequences, roughly 30% of them singletons. The specimen comprised whole blood, sampled in connection with sensitization to the hapten diphenylcyclopropenone (DPC). Receptors originate from a young woman with alopecia areata. Some clones in this sample may be carry-over from other donors' samples. CDR3s leave out the opening cysteine and the closing phenylalanine or tryptophan.

CDR3	V	J
ATSGTGAYNEQF	TRBV24-1	TRBJ2-1
ASSVGGAGNSPLH	TRBV9	TRBJ1-6
ASSQASGSADTQY	TRBV4-2	TRBJ2-3
SAINSGRSTDTQY	TRBV20-1	TRBJ2-3
ASSLAPGVNTEAF	TRBV7-8	TRBJ1-1
ASSPGLAGGLSSYNEQF	TRBV9	TRBJ2-1
ASSQEYNSHYYNEQF	TRBV4-3	TRBJ2-1
ASSNRGTDYNEQF	TRBV11-3	TRBJ2-1
ASSLVDRSYGYT	TRBV5-5	TRBJ1-2
SAMGSGYRGYT	TRBV20-1	TRBJ1-2
SEGSGANVLT	TRBV29-1	TRBJ2-6
ASSPFFGSGASGNTIY	TRBV9	TRBJ1-3
AWSVRPGGDTQY	TRBV30	TRBJ2-3
ASSPKLRTHEQY	TRBV6-5	TRBJ2-7
ASSFLGDPNEKLF	TRBV28	TRBJ1-4
ASSPHLGREAQETQY	TRBV28	TRBJ2-5
ASSVVPGGLAPETQY	TRBV9	TRBJ2-5
ASSPGIRRGGNQPQH	TRBV28	TRBJ1-5
ASRGKLDTGELF	TRBV5-1	TRBJ2-2
ASSLTGLAGGLTDTQY	TRBV7-2	TRBJ2-3
ASSPGTYQETQY	TRBV7-2	TRBJ2-5
ASSQTDSLYTQY	TRBV7-2	TRBJ2-3
ASSLGQGLNNEQF	TRBV7-2	TRBJ2-1
ASSYNQGAHEQY	TRBV6-5	TRBJ2-7
ASRLPSGGAYGELF	TRBV12-3/TRBV12-4	TRBJ2-2
ASSPPRQGATNEKLF	TRBV28	TRBJ1-4
ASSQELAGTADTQY	TRBV3-1	TRBJ2-3
SGRQGPYEQY	TRBV29-1	TRBJ2-7
ASSLASGGATTGELF	TRBV7-2	TRBJ2-2
SGGTSGSTDTQY	TRBV29-1	TRBJ2-3
ASSPTQGLNYEQY	TRBV27	TRBJ2-7
ASSYGTGLDSPLH	TRBV5-1	TRBJ1-6
ASSPSTLSQPQH	TRBV28	TRBJ1-5
ASSAGSQETQY	TRBV2	TRBJ2-5
ATSRDTRAGTEAF	TRBV15	TRBJ1-1
ATRGTGGGTEAF	TRBV24-1	TRBJ1-1
ASLRQNTGELF	TRBV6-2/TRBV6-3	TRBJ2-2
ASTRQTAKPRNGYT	TRBV2	TRBJ1-2
ASSLRAGTQY	TRBV28	TRBJ2-5
SANRDYNEQF	TRBV20-1	TRBJ2-1
ASSLAGTSPNTGELF	TRBV5-1	TRBJ2-2
ASSLETGTYYGYT	TRBV11-1	TRBJ1-2
ASKTQGARNTEAF	TRBV6-1	TRBJ1-1
AISDDRGQNQPQH	TRBV10-3	TRBJ1-5
ASSLPRDNTGELF	TRBV28	TRBJ2-2
ASSQGDEKLF	TRBV3-1	TRBJ1-4
ISVSEADVVRRYYEQY	TRBV7-5	TRBJ2-7
ATSRGTNEKLF	TRBV15	TRBJ1-4
ASQGVGSPYYGYT	TRBV28	TRBJ1-2
ATLRDEGPYEQY	TRBV28	TRBJ2-7
SARRTSGGNIQY	TRBV20-1	TRBJ2-4
ASSLGFQGTRGELF	TRBV7-2	TRBJ2-2
ASSPGQFSGELF	TRBV28	TRBJ2-2
ASSEMRRTGANVLT	TRBV6-1	TRBJ2-6
SAPPGGTSSSNEQF	TRBV20-1	TRBJ2-1